The TCR beta chain under discussion was sequenced for a study of T cells in localized non-small cell lung cancer (dated by TCRdb to the early 2020s). Turning to the overall study: Comparing tumors with uninvolved tumor-adjacent lungs, the study looked at the T cell repertoires of roughly 250 patients with early-stage NSCLC. The cohort comprised some 220 treatment-naïve NSCLC patients with resected, localized lung tumors. Of the NSCLC patients, roughly 130 were male and around 99 were female, and the mean age was around 66 years. Overall study outcomes, separate from this receptor: A median of roughly 60 of the top 100 tumor clones were detected in paired uninvolved adjacent lung, and 25 to 35 of these tumor clones were also found among the top 100 clones of the paired uninvolved adjacent lung. Because the study design was exploratory, TCR variables were selected using unadjusted p-values without false-discovery rate correction. Because multi-region tumor sequencing was not performed, intratumor heterogeneity could not be ruled out. Uninvolved tumor-adjacent lung showed the highest T cell clonality, higher than tumor, which suggests more focused antigenic responses in the uninvolved tumor-adjacent lung. Longer overall survival was associated with higher blood T cell density, whereas shorter survival was associated with higher adjacent-lung clonality.

Reading from cysteine to phenylalanine, the CDR3 counts 13 amino acids. The entry retains the CDR3 DNA only, 39 bases that are in frame from base 1. The CDR1 and CDR2 encoded by the germline V gene are MNHEY and SVGAGI. V is cut by 5 bases and J by 2 bases, and the space between the germline ends is 9 bases. At diagnosis, tumor, uninvolved tumor-adjacent lung and peripheral blood were collected and then preserved as a mix of FFPE and fresh-frozen material. For TCR repertoire profiling, blood samples were analyzed as peripheral blood mononuclear cells. About this clone itself: Its antigen is still unknown. Base quality data are lacking; no much larger clone is found one base away.

The immunoSEQ Assay was used to sequence TCR beta CDR3 regions from DNA. On the study's bioinformatics: T cell density was computed as TCR beta template counts normalized to usable DNA estimated by amplifying housekeeping genes. Richness was estimated using the preseqR package, with extrapolation to 400,000 templates for PBMC samples and to 120,000 templates for tissue samples. Clonality was defined as one minus Pielou's evenness. Tissue-enriched TCRs were identified through differential abundance testing performed on productive amino-acid clonotypes, with a minimum total count of 5 and an alpha of 0.1. The Jaccard Index and the Morisita Overlap Index were used to measure repertoire overlap between compartments. TCR beta CDR3s were clustered by GLIPH together with public tetramer-defined viral CDR3s, and at least three viral sequences plus V-gene enrichment were required for viral motifs. The source is immuneACCESS, and TCRdb retained only in-frame sequences with V and J called. Part of the clones is not carried over; for the studies checked, unresolved V genes explain less than half of this, and the remainder is unexplained. D and trimming come from the DNA, and the V and J calls and clone size come from that table. Across this sample there are over 50,000 clones, with roughly 88% seen only once. The ten largest account for approximately 17% of the sample.

This TCR was recovered from a man aged 40 to 70 with stage III lung adenocarcinoma. The sequence joins TRBV6-5 to TRBJ2-5, with the D gene uncertain. The material sequenced was peripheral blood mononuclear cells, taken before any cancer treatment. The nucleotides are TGTGCCAGCAGTACGGGCGGACAAGAGACCCAGTACTTC. This yields the protein CASSTGGQETQYF.